This TCR beta chain was sequenced during a study of control samples from healthy donors and cancer patients. Produced via immunoSEQ multiplex PCR; TCRdb's table is partial and in-frame only. The top ten clones hold around 30% of a sample with roughly 6,900 clones, more than 70% of them seen once. Germline trimming cut 6 bases from V and 4 bases from J; bases unmatched to any gene: 7. The germline CDR1 and CDR2 sequences are SNHLY and FYNNEI. This CDR3 has 14 residues. The source is a man in his 70s with lung cancer. V is TRBV2 and J is TRBJ2-3; 7 nucleotides match TRBD2. Material for sequencing was PBMCs. As DNA, the CDR3 is TGTGCCAGCAGACCGGGACTATTCGCAGATACGCAGTATTTT. As protein: CASRPGLFADTQYF.